Shown below are 15 T cell receptor beta chains from a single sample sequenced in a study of early T cells in non-severe SARS-CoV-2 infection. Each CDR3 protein gets one entry after TCRdb re-called the 5' RACE reads with MiXCR. The profile covers tens of thousands of distinct CDR3 sequences, with less than 5% appearing a single time and approximately 4% taken by the ten largest. The sequenced sample was whole blood. The receptor set was obtained from an adult who was a healthcare worker with PCR-confirmed SARS-CoV-2 infection or an uninfected control (not recorded which).

The V gene is TRBV12-3 or TRBV12-4, the J gene TRBJ2-5; 7 positions match TRBD1. J lost 5 bases, V lost 1 base, and 1 base had no gene match. This CDR3 spans 13 amino acids. CDR3 in amino acids: CASSLGTGETQYF. CDR3 nucleotide sequence: TGTGCCAGCAGTTTAGGGACAGGCGAGACCCAGTACTTC.

By share, this clonotype ranks as medium-sized. The chain combines TRBV5-8 with TRBJ1-1, with 9 bases that match TRBD1. V lost 2 bases, J lost 5 bases, and 7 bases stayed unmatched. CDR1 SGHTS and CDR2 YDEGEE come from the germline V gene. This CDR3 has 15 amino acids. The chain's CDR3 is CASSFEGQGRTEAFF. The CDR3 DNA is TGTGCCAGCAGCTTTGAGGGACAGGGAAGGACTGAAGCTTTCTTT.

By share, this clonotype ranks as medium-sized. This chain uses TRBV2 with TRBJ2-3; D uncertain. The CDR3 is 17 amino acids. V shed 3 bases and J shed 5 bases, with 21 bases lying between them. Germline V gene lookup returns CDR1 SNHLY and CDR2 FYNNEI. The DNA of the CDR3 is TGTGCCAGCAGTGACCTAAGGACCCGGGCCGGTATAGATACGCAGTATTTT. Encoded protein: CASSDLRTRAGIDTQYF.

At least ten counts were recorded for this clonotype. V usage is TRBV7-9 and J usage is TRBJ2-1, with D tentatively TRBD2 (6 bases). Germline CDR1 and CDR2: SEHNR and FQNEAQ (reference sequence). The germline V and J ends were trimmed by 2 bases and 9 bases, with 17 bases remaining between them. CDR3 length equals 15 residues. CDR3 nucleotides: TGTGCCAGCAGCTTACGGGACTCCTCTTCCGGTGAGCAGTTCTTC. Translating it yields CASSLRDSSSGEQFF.

This clonotype was recorded many times. The CDR3 region is CASSLSGGLNEQFF. The CDR3 region has the DNA TGCGCCAGCAGCTTGTCGGGAGGGCTAAATGAGCAGTTCTTC. The V call is TRBV5-1, the J call TRBJ2-1; TRBD2 aligns across 8 bases. The CDR3 totals 14 residues. Germline V gene lookup returns CDR1 SGHRS and CDR2 YFSETQ. The J segment lost 7 bases and the V segment lost 1 base, leaving 4 bases of the junction unmatched. The complete variable domain, with remaining parts taken from reference TRBV5-1 and TRBJ2-1, reads KAGVTQTPRYLIKTRGQQVTLSCSPISGHRSVSWYQQTPGQGLQFLFEYFSETQRNKGNFPGRFSGRQFSNSRSEMNVSTLELGDSALYLCASSLSGGLNEQFFGPGTRLTVL.

This clonotype showed up many times. The gene calls are TRBV29-1 and TRBJ2-3; 9 bases fit TRBD2. Germline V gives CDR1 SQVTM, CDR2 ANQGSEA. V lost 7 bases and J lost 2; bases outside the gene matches: 10. The CDR3 runs 15 residues. The CDR3 protein is CSATVTSGLTDTQYF. The CDR3 bases are TGCAGCGCTACCGTGACTAGCGGACTCACAGATACGCAGTATTTT.

The gene calls are TRBV5-1 and TRBJ2-2; tentatively, D is TRBD2 (6 bases). Trimming cost V 4 bases and J 4 bases, with 14 bases left between them. Looked up from germline, CDR1 is SGHRS and CDR2 is YFSETQ. This CDR3 is built from 15 residues. CDR3 sequence reads: CASSPRELRTGELFF. CDR3 DNA sequence: TGCGCCAGCAGCCCACGGGAGCTCCGCACCGGGGAGCTGTTTTTT. Looking up the rest from reference TRBV5-1 and TRBJ2-2 gives the full variable domain: KAGVTQTPRYLIKTRGQQVTLSCSPISGHRSVSWYQQTPGQGLQFLFEYFSETQRNKGNFPGRFSGRQFSNSRSEMNVSTLELGDSALYLCASSPRELRTGELFFGEGSRLTVL.

This clonotype was counted many times. The V call is TRBV9, the J call TRBJ1-1; D is possibly TRBD1 (5 bases). This CDR3 comprises 14 residues. The germline V gene has CDR1 SGDLS and CDR2 YYNGEE. V was shortened by 4 bases and J by 1 base, with 11 bases between the two germline ends. This CDR3 reads CASSPGQANTEAFF. CDR3 sequence (DNA): TGTGCCAGCAGCCCCGGACAAGCGAACACTGAAGCTTTCTTT. Together with reference TRBV9 and TRBJ1-1, the CDR3 gives the full variable domain: DSGVTQTPKHLITATGQRVTLRCSPRSGDLSVYWYQQSLDQGLQFLIQYYNGEERAKGNILERFSAQQFPDLHSELNLSSLELGDSALYFCASSPGQANTEAFFGQGTRLTVV.

This clonotype was observed a handful of times. This rearrangement joins TRBV12-3 or TRBV12-4 to TRBJ2-1; 7 bases align to TRBD1. V lost 2 bases, J lost 2 bases, and 3 bases stayed unmatched. The CDR3 loop spans 15 amino acids. This chain's CDR3 is CASSLWDSTYNEQFF. In nucleotides, the CDR3 is TGTGCCAGCAGTTTATGGGACAGCACCTACAATGAGCAGTTCTTC.

Ten or more counts support this clonotype. The rearrangement uses TRBV6-2 or TRBV6-3 and TRBJ2-1, with TRBD1 matching over 10 bases. The germline gives CDR1 MNHEY, CDR2 SVGEGT. This CDR3 spans 14 amino acids. V lost 5 bases, J lost 2 bases, and 0 bases stayed unmatched. CDR3 sequence (DNA): TGTGCCAGCAGTGGGACAGGGGCCTACAATGAGCAGTTCTTC. This translates into CASSGTGAYNEQFF.

At least ten counts were recorded for this clonotype. The rearrangement joins TRBV27 to TRBJ2-3, with TRBD2 identical over 8 bases. The CDR3 is 15 residues long. Losses at the gene ends were 6 bases for V and 3 bases for J; bases not matched to a gene: 8. Germline V gene lookup returns CDR1 MNHEY and CDR2 SMNVEV (reference sequence). CDR3 residues: CASSKAGAGTDTQYF. The CDR3 DNA reads TGTGCCAGCAGCAAAGCGGGAGCCGGTACAGATACGCAGTATTTT.

This clonotype is medium-sized in the sample. V usage is TRBV20-1 and J usage is TRBJ2-1; 9 nucleotides align to TRBD2. With V trimmed by 2 bases and J by 0 bases, 5 bases remained unmatched. From germline, CDR1 is DFQATT and CDR2 SNEGSKA (reference sequence). The CDR3 spans 16 residues. CDR3 loop: CSARSHSGSSYNEQFF. CDR3 in DNA: TGCAGTGCTAGATCCCATAGCGGGAGCTCCTACAATGAGCAGTTCTTC.

This clonotype was observed at least ten times. The CDR3 DNA is TGTGCCAGCAGAGGACAGGGGGACGGCTACACCTTC. Protein sequence: CASRGQGDGYTF. V is TRBV2 and J is TRBJ1-2; 10 bases agree with TRBD1. V gave up 6 bases and J gave up 8 bases; unmatched junction bases: 3. This CDR3 is built from 12 residues. In germline, CDR1 is SNHLY, CDR2 FYNNEI.

Only a few counts were recorded for this clonotype. The V call is TRBV19, the J call TRBJ2-3, with D hard to call. The CDR3 is 15 amino acids. Germline V gives CDR1 LNHDA, CDR2 SQIVND (reference sequence). The V and J ends lost 6 bases and 6 bases respectively, with 19 bases between them. CDR3 sequence reads: CASSLPDGPVDTQYF. DNA of the CDR3: TGTGCCAGTAGCCTGCCCGACGGACCTGTGGATACGCAGTATTTT. The full variable domain, with the rest looked up from reference TRBV19 and TRBJ2-3, is DGGITQSPKYLFRKEGQNVTLSCEQNLNHDAMYWYRQDPGQGLRLIYYSQIVNDFQKGDIAEGYSVSREKKESFPLTVTSAQKNPTAFYLCASSLPDGPVDTQYFGPGTRLTVL.

This clonotype showed up many times. The gene calls are TRBV20-1 and TRBJ2-1; TRBD1 matches at 8 bases. CDR1 DFQATT and CDR2 SNEGSKA come from the germline V gene (reference sequence). CDR3 size: 15 residues. Trimming cost V 6 bases and J 0 bases; bases outside gene matches: 7. The CDR3 DNA sequence: TGCAGTGCCCGAGGACAGGGCAGCTCCTACAATGAGCAGTTCTTC. It codes for CSARGQGSSYNEQFF.